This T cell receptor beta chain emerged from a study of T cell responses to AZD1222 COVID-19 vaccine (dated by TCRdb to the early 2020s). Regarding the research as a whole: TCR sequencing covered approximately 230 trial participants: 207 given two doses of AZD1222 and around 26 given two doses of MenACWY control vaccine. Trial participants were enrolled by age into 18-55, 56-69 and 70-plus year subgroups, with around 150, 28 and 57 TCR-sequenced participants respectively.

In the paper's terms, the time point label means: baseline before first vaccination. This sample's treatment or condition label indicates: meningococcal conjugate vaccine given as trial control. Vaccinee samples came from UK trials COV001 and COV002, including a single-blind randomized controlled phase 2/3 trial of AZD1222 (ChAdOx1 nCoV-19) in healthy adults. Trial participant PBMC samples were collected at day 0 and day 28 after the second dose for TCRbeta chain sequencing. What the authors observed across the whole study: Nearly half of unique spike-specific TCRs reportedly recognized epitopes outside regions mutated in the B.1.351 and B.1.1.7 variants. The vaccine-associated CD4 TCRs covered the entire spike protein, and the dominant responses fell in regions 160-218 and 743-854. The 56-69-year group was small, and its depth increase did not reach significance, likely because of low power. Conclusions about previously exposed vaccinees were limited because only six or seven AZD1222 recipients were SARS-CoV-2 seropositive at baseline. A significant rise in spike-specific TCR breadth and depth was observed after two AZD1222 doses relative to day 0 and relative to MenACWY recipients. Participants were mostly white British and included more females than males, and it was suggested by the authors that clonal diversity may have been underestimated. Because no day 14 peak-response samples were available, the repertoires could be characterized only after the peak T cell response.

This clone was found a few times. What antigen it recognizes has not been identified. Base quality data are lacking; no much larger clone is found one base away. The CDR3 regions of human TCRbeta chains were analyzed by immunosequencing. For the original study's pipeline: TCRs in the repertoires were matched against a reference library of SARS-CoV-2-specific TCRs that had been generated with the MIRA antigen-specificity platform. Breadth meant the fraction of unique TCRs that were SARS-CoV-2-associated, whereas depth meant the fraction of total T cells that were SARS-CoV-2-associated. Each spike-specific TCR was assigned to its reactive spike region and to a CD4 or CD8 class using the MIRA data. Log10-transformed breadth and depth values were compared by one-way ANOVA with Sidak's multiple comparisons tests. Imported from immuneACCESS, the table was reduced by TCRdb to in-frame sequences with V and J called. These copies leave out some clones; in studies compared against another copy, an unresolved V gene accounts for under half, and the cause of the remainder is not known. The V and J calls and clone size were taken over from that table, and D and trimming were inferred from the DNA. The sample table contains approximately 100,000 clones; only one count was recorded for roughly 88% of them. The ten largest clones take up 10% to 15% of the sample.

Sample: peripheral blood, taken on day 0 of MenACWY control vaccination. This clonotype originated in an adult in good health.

The CDR3 amino acid sequence is: CASSAQVGLAGGTDTQYF. The sequenced DNA is TGTGCCAGCAGCGCCCAAGTGGGACTAGCGGGGGGCACAGATACGCAGTATTTT. The receptor chain draws on TRBV9 and TRBJ2-3; TRBD2 fits 14 bases in the junction. The CDR3 runs 18 residues from the cysteine to the phenylalanine. Just CDR3 DNA is preserved here, 54 bases in frame from base 1. CDR1 and CDR2, per the germline V gene, are SGDLS and YYNGEE. V is cut back by 3 bases and J by 1 base, with 7 bases in the junction unmatched.